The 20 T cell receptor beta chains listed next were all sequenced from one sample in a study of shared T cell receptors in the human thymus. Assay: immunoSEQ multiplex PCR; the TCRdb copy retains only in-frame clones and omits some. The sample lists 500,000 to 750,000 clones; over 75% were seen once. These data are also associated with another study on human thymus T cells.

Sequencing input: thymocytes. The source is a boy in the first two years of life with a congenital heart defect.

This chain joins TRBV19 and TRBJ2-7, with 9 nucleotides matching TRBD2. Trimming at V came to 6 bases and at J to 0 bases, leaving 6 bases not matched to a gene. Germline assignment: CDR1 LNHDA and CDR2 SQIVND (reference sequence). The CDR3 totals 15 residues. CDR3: CASRRGSGSSYEQYF. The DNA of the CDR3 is TGTGCCAGTAGGCGCGGTAGCGGGAGCTCCTACGAGCAGTACTTC.

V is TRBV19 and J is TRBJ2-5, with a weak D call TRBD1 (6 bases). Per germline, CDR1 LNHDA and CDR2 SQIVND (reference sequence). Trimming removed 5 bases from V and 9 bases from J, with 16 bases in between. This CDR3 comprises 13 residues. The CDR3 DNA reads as TGTGCCAGTAGTCCCCGCTTGGGGGCCTCCCAGTACTTC. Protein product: CASSPRLGASQYF.

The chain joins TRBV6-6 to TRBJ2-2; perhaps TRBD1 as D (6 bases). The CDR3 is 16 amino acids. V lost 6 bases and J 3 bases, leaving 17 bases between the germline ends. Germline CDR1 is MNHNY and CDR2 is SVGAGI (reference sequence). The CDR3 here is CASSRRGRADTGELFF. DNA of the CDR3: TGTGCCAGCAGCCGCAGGGGACGGGCAGACACCGGGGAGCTGTTTTTT.

CDR3 DNA sequence: TGTGCCATCAGTGAGTCGCCCCATCTGAGGACTGAAGCTTTCTTT. This sequence encodes CAISESPHLRTEAFF. This sequence joins TRBV10-3 and TRBJ1-1, with D uncertain. The V gene's germline CDR1 is ENHRY and CDR2 SYGVKD. This CDR3 is 15 amino acids long. The germline V and J ends were trimmed by 0 bases and 5 bases, with 13 bases remaining between them.

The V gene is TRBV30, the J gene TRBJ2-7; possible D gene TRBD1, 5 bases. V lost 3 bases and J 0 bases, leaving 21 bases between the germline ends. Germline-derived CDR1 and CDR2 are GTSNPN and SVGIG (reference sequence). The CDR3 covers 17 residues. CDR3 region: CAWRTNGSNRSSYEQYF. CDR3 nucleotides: TGTGCCTGGAGGACGAACGGATCCAACAGGAGCTCCTACGAGCAGTACTTC.

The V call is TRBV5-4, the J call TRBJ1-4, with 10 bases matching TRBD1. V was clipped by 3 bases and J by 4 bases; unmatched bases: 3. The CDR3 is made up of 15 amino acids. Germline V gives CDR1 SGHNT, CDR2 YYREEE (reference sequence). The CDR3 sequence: CASSYDRGRNEKLFF. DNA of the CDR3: TGTGCCAGCAGCTACGACAGGGGGCGTAATGAAAAACTGTTTTTT.

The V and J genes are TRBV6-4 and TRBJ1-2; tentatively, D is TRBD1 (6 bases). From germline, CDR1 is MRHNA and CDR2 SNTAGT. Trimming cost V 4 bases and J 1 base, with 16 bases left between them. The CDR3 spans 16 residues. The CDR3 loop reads CASSVRAGASNYGYTF. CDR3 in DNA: TGTGCCAGCAGTGTCCGGGCGGGGGCAAGTAACTATGGCTACACCTTC.

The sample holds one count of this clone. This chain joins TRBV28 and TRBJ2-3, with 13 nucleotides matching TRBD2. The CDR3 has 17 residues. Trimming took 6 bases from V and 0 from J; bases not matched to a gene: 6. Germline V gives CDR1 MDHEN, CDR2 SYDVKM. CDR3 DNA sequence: TGTGCCAGCAGCCGGACTAGCGGGAGTAGGAGCACAGATACGCAGTATTTT. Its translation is CASSRTSGSRSTDTQYF.

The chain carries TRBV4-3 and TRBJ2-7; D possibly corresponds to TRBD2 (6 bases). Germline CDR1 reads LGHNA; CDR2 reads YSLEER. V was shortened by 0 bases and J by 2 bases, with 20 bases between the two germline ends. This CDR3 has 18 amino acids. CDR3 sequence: CASSQEGHPAGQAYEQYF. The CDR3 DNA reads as TGCGCCAGCAGCCAAGAAGGGCACCCGGCGGGGCAGGCCTACGAGCAGTACTTC.

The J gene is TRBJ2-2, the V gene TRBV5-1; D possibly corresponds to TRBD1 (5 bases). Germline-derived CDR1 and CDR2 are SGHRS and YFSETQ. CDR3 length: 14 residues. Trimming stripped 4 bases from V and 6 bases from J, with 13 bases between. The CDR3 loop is CASSPTGLPGELFF. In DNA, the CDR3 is TGCGCCAGCAGCCCTACAGGTTTGCCCGGGGAGCTGTTTTTT. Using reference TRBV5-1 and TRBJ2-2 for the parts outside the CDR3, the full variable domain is KAGVTQTPRYLIKTRGQQVTLSCSPISGHRSVSWYQQTPGQGLQFLFEYFSETQRNKGNFPGRFSGRQFSNSRSEMNVSTLELGDSALYLCASSPTGLPGELFFGEGSRLTVL.

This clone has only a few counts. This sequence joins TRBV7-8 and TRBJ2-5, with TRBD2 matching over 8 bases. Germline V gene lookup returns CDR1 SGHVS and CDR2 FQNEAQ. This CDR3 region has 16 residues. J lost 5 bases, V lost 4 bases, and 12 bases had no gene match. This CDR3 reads CASSSITSGQGETQYF. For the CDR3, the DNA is TGTGCCAGCAGCTCGATAACTAGCGGCCAGGGGGAGACCCAGTACTTC.

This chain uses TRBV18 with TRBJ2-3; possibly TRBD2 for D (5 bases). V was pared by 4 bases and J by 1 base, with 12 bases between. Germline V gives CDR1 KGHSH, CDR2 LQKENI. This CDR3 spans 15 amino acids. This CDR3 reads CASSLLEGGTDTQYF. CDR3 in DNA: TGTGCCAGCTCACTACTAGAGGGAGGCACAGATACGCAGTATTTT.

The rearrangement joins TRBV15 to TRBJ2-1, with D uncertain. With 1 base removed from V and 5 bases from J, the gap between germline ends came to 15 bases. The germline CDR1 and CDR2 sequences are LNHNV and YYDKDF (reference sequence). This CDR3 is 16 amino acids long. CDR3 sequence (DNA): TGTGCCACCAGCAGAGTCTTTGCAGCGCCAAACAATGAGCAGTTCTTC. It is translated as CATSRVFAAPNNEQFF.

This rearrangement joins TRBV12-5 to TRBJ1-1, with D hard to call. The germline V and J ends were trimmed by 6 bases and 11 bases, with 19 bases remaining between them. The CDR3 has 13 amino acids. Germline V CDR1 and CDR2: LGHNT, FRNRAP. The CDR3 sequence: CASGKSTLHGAFF. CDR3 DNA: TGTGCTAGTGGCAAATCGACACTCCATGGCGCTTTCTTT.

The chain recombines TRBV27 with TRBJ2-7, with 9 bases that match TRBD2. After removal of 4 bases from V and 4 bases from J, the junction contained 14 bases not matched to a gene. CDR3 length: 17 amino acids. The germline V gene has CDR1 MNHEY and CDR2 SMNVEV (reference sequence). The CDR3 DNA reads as TGTGCCAGCAGTTCCTTCTCTCTGCGGGAGGGCCAGTACGAGCAGTACTTC. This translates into CASSSFSLREGQYEQYF.

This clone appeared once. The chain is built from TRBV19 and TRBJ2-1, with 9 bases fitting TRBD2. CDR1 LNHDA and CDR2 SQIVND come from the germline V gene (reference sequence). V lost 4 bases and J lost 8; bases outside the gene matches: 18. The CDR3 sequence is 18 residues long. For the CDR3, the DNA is TGTGCCAGTAGTAATGCCTTAGGACTAGCGCCCAGTGGTGATGAGCAGTTCTTC. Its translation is CASSNALGLAPSGDEQFF.

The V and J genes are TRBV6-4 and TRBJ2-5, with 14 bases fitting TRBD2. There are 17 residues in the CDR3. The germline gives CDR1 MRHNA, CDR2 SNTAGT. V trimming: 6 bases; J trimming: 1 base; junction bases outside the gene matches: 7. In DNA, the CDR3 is TGTGCCAGCAGCGGGACTAGCGGGAGAGGGATCCAAGAGACCCAGTACTTC. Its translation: CASSGTSGRGIQETQYF.

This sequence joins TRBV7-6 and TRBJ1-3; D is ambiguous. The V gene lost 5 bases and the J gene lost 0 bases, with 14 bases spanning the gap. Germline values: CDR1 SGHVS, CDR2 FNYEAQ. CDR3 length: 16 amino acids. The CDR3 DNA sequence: TGTGCCAGCAGCCCCACGGGAGGCCGCTCTGGAAACACCATATATTTT. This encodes CASSPTGGRSGNTIYF.

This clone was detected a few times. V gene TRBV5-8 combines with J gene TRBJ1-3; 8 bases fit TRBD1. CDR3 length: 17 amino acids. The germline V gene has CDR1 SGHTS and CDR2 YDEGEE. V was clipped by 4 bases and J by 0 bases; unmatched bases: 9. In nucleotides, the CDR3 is TGTGCCAGCAGCCGGGGCCTAGGACAGGGCTCTGGAAACACCATATATTTT. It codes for CASSRGLGQGSGNTIYF.

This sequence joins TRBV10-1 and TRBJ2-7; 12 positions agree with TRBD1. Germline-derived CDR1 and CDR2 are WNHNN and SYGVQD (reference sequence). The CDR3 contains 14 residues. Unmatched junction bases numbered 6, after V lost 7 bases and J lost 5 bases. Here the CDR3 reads CASTEGTGGHEQYF. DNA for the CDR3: TGCGCCAGCACTGAAGGGACAGGGGGCCACGAGCAGTACTTC.